This T cell receptor beta chain was profiled in a study of lymphopenia after photon versus proton radiotherapy. General study results and limits: Photon-treated patients lost naive T cells and TCR diversity; proton-treated stayed stable. Larger post-nadir TCR diversity loss correlated inversely with survival in deceased patients. Authors raise, but do not show, better survival with proton therapy. After lymphocyte nadir, photon-treated repertoires showed oligoclonal expansion, especially CD8+ Temra.

Notes on this clone: Its antigen is not known.

The V end was cut by 7 bases, the J end by 11 bases, with 23 bases between. This CDR3 comprises 15 residues. Germline assignment: CDR1 MDHEN and CDR2 SYDVKM. Assay used: immunoSEQ multiplex PCR; TCRdb lists only in-frame clones, some missing. The sample lists around 62,000 clones, 65% to 85% occurring once. The TCR comes from a man between 60 and 70 years old with pancreatic cancer. Sequenced here: peripheral blood, sampled from a patient treated with proton-based radiotherapy. J is TRBJ1-4 and V is TRBV28; D uncertain. CDR3 loop: CASTRAGPRGRKLFF. The CDR3 nucleotides read TGTGCCAGCACCCGTGCCGGGCCCCGAGGGCGGAAACTGTTTTTT.